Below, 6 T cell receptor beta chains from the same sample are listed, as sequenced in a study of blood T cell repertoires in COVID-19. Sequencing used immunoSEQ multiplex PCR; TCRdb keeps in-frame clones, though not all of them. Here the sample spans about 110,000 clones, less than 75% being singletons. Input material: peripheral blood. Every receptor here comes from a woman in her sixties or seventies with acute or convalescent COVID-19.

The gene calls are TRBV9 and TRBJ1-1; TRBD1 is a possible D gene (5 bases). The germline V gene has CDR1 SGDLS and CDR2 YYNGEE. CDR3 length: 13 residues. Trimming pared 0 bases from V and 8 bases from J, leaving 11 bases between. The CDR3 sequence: CASSVGPEGEAFF. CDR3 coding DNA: TGTGCCAGCAGCGTAGGCCCGGAGGGGGAAGCTTTCTTT.

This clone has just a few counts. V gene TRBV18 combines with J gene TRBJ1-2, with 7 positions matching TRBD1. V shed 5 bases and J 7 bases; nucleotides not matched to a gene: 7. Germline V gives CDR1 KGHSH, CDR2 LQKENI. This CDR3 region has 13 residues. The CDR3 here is CASSAGTVFGYTF. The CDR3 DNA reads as TGTGCCAGCTCAGCCGGGACAGTTTTTGGCTACACCTTC.

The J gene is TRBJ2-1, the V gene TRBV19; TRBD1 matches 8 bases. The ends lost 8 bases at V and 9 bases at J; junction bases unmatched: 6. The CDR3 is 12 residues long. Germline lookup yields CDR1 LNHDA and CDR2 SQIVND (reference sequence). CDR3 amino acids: CASRRQGSEQFF. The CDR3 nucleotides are TGTGCCAGTCGAAGACAGGGGTCTGAGCAGTTCTTC.

This CDR3 is CASTYGQGKVYGYTF. In DNA form, the CDR3 reads TGCGCCAGCACCTATGGACAGGGTAAAGTGTATGGCTACACCTTC. The V and J genes are TRBV10-2 and TRBJ1-2; 8 bases agree with TRBD1. Germline CDR1 is WSHSY and CDR2 is SAAADI. V lost 7 bases and J lost 5; bases outside the gene matches: 12. The CDR3 runs 15 residues.

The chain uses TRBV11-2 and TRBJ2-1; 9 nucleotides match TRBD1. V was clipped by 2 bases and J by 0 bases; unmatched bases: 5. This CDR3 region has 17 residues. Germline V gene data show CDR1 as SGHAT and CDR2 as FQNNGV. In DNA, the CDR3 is TGTGCCAGCAGCTTACTCCCGGGACAGGGCTCCTACAATGAGCAGTTCTTC. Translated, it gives CASSLLPGQGSYNEQFF.

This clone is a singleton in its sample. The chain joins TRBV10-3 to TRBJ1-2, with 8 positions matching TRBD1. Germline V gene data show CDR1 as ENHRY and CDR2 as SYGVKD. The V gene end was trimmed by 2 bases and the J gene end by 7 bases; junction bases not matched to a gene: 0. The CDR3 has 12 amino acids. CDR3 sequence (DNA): TGTGCCATCAGTGAGACAGGGGGTGGCTACACCTTC. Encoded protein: CAISETGGGYTF.